A single sample gave rise to the 25 T cell receptor beta chains below, sequenced in a study of blood T cell repertoires in COVID-19. The data were produced by immunoSEQ multiplex PCR, yet TCRdb's version contains in-frame clones alone and is incomplete. This sample has 280,000 or so clones, with 89% found just once. Material: peripheral blood. The source is a woman in her sixties with acute or convalescent COVID-19.

The chain employs TRBV7-9 and TRBJ1-5, with D uncertain. The CDR3 spans 13 residues. Germline values: CDR1 SEHNR, CDR2 FQNEAQ (reference sequence). Trimming stripped 4 bases from V and 4 bases from J, with 8 bases between. The CDR3 region has the DNA TGTGCCAGCAGCTCCACAGCAAATCAGCCCCAGCATTTT. Translated: CASSSTANQPQHF.

This sequence joins TRBV3-1 (or the pseudogene TRBV3-2) and TRBJ1-2; 9 nucleotides line up with TRBD1. CDR1 LGHDT and CDR2 YNNKEL come from the germline V gene (reference sequence). The V and J ends lost 1 base and 4 bases, in that order; junction bases with no gene match: 4. The CDR3 covers 15 residues. The CDR3 reads CASSQADRGPYGYTF. CDR3 coding DNA: TGTGCCAGCAGCCAAGCGGACAGGGGTCCCTATGGCTACACCTTC.

This chain uses TRBV7-3 with TRBJ2-5, with 9 bases fitting TRBD2. V gave up 2 bases and J gave up 1 base; unmatched junction bases: 5. Germline values: CDR1 SGHTA, CDR2 FQGTGA. This CDR3 comprises 16 residues. CDR3 bases: TGTGCCAGCAGCTTAGGCCGCGGGGGGGTCCAAGAGACCCAGTACTTC. Amino acids: CASSLGRGGVQETQYF.

The chain couples TRBV27 to TRBJ2-2; no firm D call. The CDR3 is 13 residues long. Deletions cut 4 bases from V and 7 bases from J, with 10 bases between. Looked up from germline, CDR1 is MNHEY and CDR2 is SMNVEV (reference sequence). The CDR3 region has the DNA TGTGCCAGCAGTTCCTCCTCTAGCGGGGAGCTGTTTTTT. Its translation is CASSSSSSGELFF.

The chain employs TRBV4-1 and TRBJ1-2; a possible D gene is TRBD1 (6 bases). Looked up from germline, CDR1 is MGHRA and CDR2 is YSYEKL. The CDR3 runs to 15 residues. Between the trimmed V and J ends, which lost 3 bases and 8 bases, there was a span of 19 bases. The CDR3 DNA reads TGCGCCAGCAGCCATGGTGCTAAGGGGGTCTACGGCTACACCTTC. Translating it yields CASSHGAKGVYGYTF.

This clone turned up a few times. This sequence joins TRBV6-2 or TRBV6-3 and TRBJ1-5; 8 bases agree with TRBD1. Losses at the gene ends were 2 bases for V and 1 base for J; bases not matched to a gene: 10. Germline CDR1 reads MNHEY; CDR2 reads SVGEGT. The CDR3 totals 18 residues. CDR3 sequence (DNA): TGTGCCAGCAGTTACCCGGACAGGGCGGGGGGGAGCAATCAGCCCCAGCATTTT. Residues: CASSYPDRAGGSNQPQHF.

The chain couples TRBV24-1 to TRBJ2-7; 12 positions match TRBD1. Losses at the gene ends were 3 bases for V and 5 bases for J; bases not matched to a gene: 7. The CDR3 runs to 16 residues. Looked up from germline, CDR1 is KGHDR and CDR2 is SFDVKD. This chain's CDR3 is CATSDGGTGGWDEQYF. CDR3 in DNA: TGTGCCACCAGTGATGGGGGGACAGGGGGCTGGGACGAGCAGTACTTC.

The chain employs TRBV28 and TRBJ2-7, with TRBD1 as a possible D gene (6 bases). Per germline, CDR1 MDHEN and CDR2 SYDVKM. V was shortened by 6 bases and J by 2 bases, with 14 bases between the two germline ends. There are 14 residues in the CDR3. CDR3 nucleotides: TGTGCCAGCAGACTGGACAGCATTGCCTACGAGCAGTACTTC. Protein: CASRLDSIAYEQYF.

The chain links TRBV7-7 to TRBJ1-6, with a possible D match to TRBD1 (5 bases). V was clipped by 5 bases and J by 9 bases, with 11 bases between them. This CDR3 spans 13 amino acids. Germline CDR1 is SSHAT and CDR2 is FNYEAQ (reference sequence). The CDR3 protein is CASSLDRVSPLHF. CDR3 coding DNA: TGTGCCAGCAGCCTTGACAGAGTTTCACCCCTCCACTTT.

V gene TRBV30 combines with J gene TRBJ1-6; D is undetermined. Looked up from germline, CDR1 is GTSNPN and CDR2 is SVGIG (reference sequence). Trimming stripped 0 bases from V and 0 bases from J, with 6 bases between. This CDR3 has 15 amino acids. CDR3 loop: CAWSVLSSYNSPLHF. The DNA of the CDR3 is TGTGCCTGGAGTGTACTTAGCTCCTATAATTCACCCCTCCACTTT.

The rearrangement joins TRBV3-1 (or the pseudogene TRBV3-2) to TRBJ1-2, with 7 bases fitting TRBD1. V shed 1 base, J shed 4 bases, and the junction held 6 bases outside the gene matches. CDR3 length equals 15 residues. Germline V lookup: CDR1 LGHDT, CDR2 YNNKEL (reference sequence). In DNA form, the CDR3 reads TGTGCCAGCAGCCAAGTCCAGACAGGGCTCTATGGCTACACCTTC. It is translated as CASSQVQTGLYGYTF.

CDR3 protein: CASSSPRDRGTGELFF. CDR3 nucleotides: TGTGCCAGCAGCTCACCCCGGGACAGGGGGACCGGGGAGCTGTTTTTT. The V and J genes are TRBV11-2 and TRBJ2-2, with TRBD1 matching over 11 bases. Per the germline V gene, CDR1 is SGHAT and CDR2 is FQNNGV. Germline trimming cut 4 bases from V and 5 bases from J; bases unmatched to any gene: 6. The CDR3 covers 16 residues.

The chain has TRBV5-1 and TRBJ2-3; TRBD2 aligns across 9 bases. With 0 bases clipped from V and 3 bases from J, the junction kept 5 bases outside the gene matches. The CDR3 extends over 16 amino acids. The V gene's germline CDR1 is SGHRS and CDR2 YFSETQ. The CDR3 bases are TGCGCCAGCAGCTTGGGGACTAGCGCGGGGACAGATACGCAGTATTTT. Amino acids: CASSLGTSAGTDTQYF.

This clone occurred once. This rearrangement joins TRBV2 to TRBJ1-4, with D tentatively TRBD1 (5 bases). Germline CDR1 is SNHLY and CDR2 is FYNNEI. There are 14 residues in the CDR3. Trimming took off 8 bases at V and 7 bases at J, with 17 bases between the two ends. DNA of the CDR3: TGTGCCAGCTCCACCTGGGGCGACATTGAAAAACTGTTTTTT. Amino acid sequence: CASSTWGDIEKLFF.

The J gene is TRBJ2-2, the V gene TRBV20-1; no firm D call. Trimming stripped 6 bases from V and 3 bases from J, with 5 bases between. This CDR3 is built from 11 residues. CDR1 is DFQATT, CDR2 SNEGSKA, per germline (reference sequence). CDR3 sequence: CSALYTGELFF. The CDR3 nucleotides are TGCAGTGCACTATACACCGGGGAGCTGTTTTTT.

This clone was observed a single time. V and J are TRBV19 and TRBJ1-3; 7 nucleotides agree with TRBD1. This CDR3 spans 14 amino acids. The germline V gene encodes CDR1 LNHDA and CDR2 SQIVND (reference sequence). V shed 6 bases, J shed 3 bases, and the junction held 5 bases outside the gene matches. In DNA form, the CDR3 reads TGTGCCAGTAGCCCTGACAGGGTTGGAAACACCATATATTTT. As protein: CASSPDRVGNTIYF.

V gene TRBV4-3 combines with J gene TRBJ2-1, with D tentatively TRBD2 (5 bases). Germline CDR1 and CDR2: LGHNA and YSLEER. The V end was cut by 7 bases, the J end by 8 bases, with 24 bases between. There are 16 residues in the CDR3. The CDR3 region is CASTSDFPGRKDEQFF. The CDR3 DNA follows: TGCGCCAGCACCTCTGATTTCCCGGGAAGAAAAGATGAGCAGTTCTTC.

The CDR3 DNA reads as TGTGCCAGCTCACCTGTTGGGGACACTGAAAACTATGGCTACACCTTC. Its protein is CASSPVGDTENYGYTF. The chain joins TRBV18 to TRBJ1-2, with D possibly TRBD1 on 6 matching bases. The V end was cut by 3 bases, the J end by 2 bases, with 16 bases between. There are 16 residues in the CDR3. From germline, CDR1 is KGHSH and CDR2 LQKENI. Together with reference TRBV18 and TRBJ1-2, the CDR3 gives the full variable domain: NAGVMQNPRHLVRRRGQEARLRCSPMKGHSHVYWYRQLPEEGLKFMVYLQKENIIDESGMPKERFSAEFPKEGPSILRIQQVVRGDSAAYFCASSPVGDTENYGYTFGSGTRLTVV.

The chain recombines TRBV9 with TRBJ2-7; possible D gene TRBD1, 6 bases. The V gene lost 0 bases and the J gene lost 4 bases, with 17 bases spanning the gap. The CDR3 is 16 residues long. Germline lookup yields CDR1 SGDLS and CDR2 YYNGEE. The CDR3 bases are TGTGCCAGCAGCGTAGCTCTTACAGGGTCCTTATACGAGCAGTACTTC. It yields the protein CASSVALTGSLYEQYF.

CDR3 loop: CASSELVGGQFF. The CDR3 bases are TGTGCCAGCAGTGAATTGGTGGGAGGGCAGTTCTTC. The chain links TRBV25-1 to TRBJ2-1; possible D gene TRBD2, 6 bases. CDR1 and CDR2 (germline): MGHDK, SYGVNS. V lost 1 base, J lost 12 bases, and 10 bases lay in between. The CDR3 loop spans 12 amino acids. The full variable domain, completed using reference TRBV25-1 and TRBJ2-1, is EADIYQTPRYLVIGTGKKITLECSQTMGHDKMYWYQQDPGMELHLIHYSYGVNSTEKGDLSSESTVSRIRTEHFPLTLESARPSHTSQYLCASSELVGGQFFGPGTRLTVL.

The chain recombines TRBV2 with TRBJ2-3; TRBD2 matches 7 bases. Germline assignment: CDR1 SNHLY and CDR2 FYNNEI. The CDR3 loop spans 14 amino acids. V gave up 5 bases and J gave up 2 bases; unmatched junction bases: 4. The CDR3 coding sequence is TGTGCCAGCAGTCCTAGCGGAGTCACAGATACGCAGTATTTT. This translates into CASSPSGVTDTQYF. Supplemented by reference TRBV2 and TRBJ2-3, the full variable domain reads EPEVTQTPSHQVTQMGQEVILRCVPISNHLYFYWYRQILGQKVEFLVSFYNNEISEKSEIFDDQFSVERPDGSNFTLKIRSTKLEDSAMYFCASSPSGVTDTQYFGPGTRLTVL.

The V and J genes are TRBV28 and TRBJ1-1; D is unclear. The CDR3 has 14 amino acids. Trimming removed 2 bases at V and 1 base at J, with 8 bases between. Germline values: CDR1 MDHEN, CDR2 SYDVKM. CDR3: CASSLGRRNTEAFF. The CDR3 DNA reads as TGTGCCAGCAGTTTAGGTCGTAGGAACACTGAAGCTTTCTTT. Supplemented by reference TRBV28 and TRBJ1-1, the full variable domain reads DVKVTQSSRYLVKRTGEKVFLECVQDMDHENMFWYRQDPGLGLRLIYFSYDVKMKEKGDIPEGYSVSREKKERFSLILESASTNQTSMYLCASSLGRRNTEAFFGQGTRLTVV.

The chain uses TRBV27 and TRBJ2-3, with 7 bases matching TRBD2. This CDR3 region has 20 residues. Germline CDR1 reads MNHEY; CDR2 reads SMNVEV (reference sequence). The trim removed 2 bases at V and 0 bases at J, leaving 17 bases unmatched. DNA for the CDR3: TGTGCCAGCAGTTTAGGGACTATTCCTTCTGCATTTCCTAGCACAGATACGCAGTATTTT. The encoded protein is CASSLGTIPSAFPSTDTQYF.

The rearrangement uses TRBV7-2 and TRBJ1-1; D possibly corresponds to TRBD1 (6 bases). Germline V gene lookup returns CDR1 SGHTA and CDR2 FQGNSA. V was clipped by 3 bases and J by 0 bases, with 11 bases between them. The length of the CDR3 is 15 residues. The CDR3 reads CASSFQGRVNTEAFF. In DNA form, the CDR3 reads TGTGCCAGCAGCTTTCAGGGGCGGGTGAACACTGAAGCTTTCTTT.

The rearrangement links TRBV5-1 to TRBJ1-3; D is uncertain. V was trimmed by 0 bases and J by 4 bases, leaving 8 bases between them. Germline CDR1 reads SGHRS; CDR2 reads YFSETQ. CDR3 size: 14 residues. CDR3 nucleotides: TGCGCCAGCAGCTTGGATAACCTAGGAAACACCATATATTTT. Amino acids: CASSLDNLGNTIYF. Variable domain in full (rest from reference TRBV5-1 and TRBJ1-3): KAGVTQTPRYLIKTRGQQVTLSCSPISGHRSVSWYQQTPGQGLQFLFEYFSETQRNKGNFPGRFSGRQFSNSRSEMNVSTLELGDSALYLCASSLDNLGNTIYFGEGSWLTVV.